The clone carrying this T cell receptor (beta chain) was counted at least ten times. The data derive from a study of regulatory T cells in long-lasting Graves disease. Noted time point: newly diagnosed GD, antithyroid drugs for less than 3 months. PBMC RNA was the source of the TCR library. For TCR beta, libraries came from iRepertoire HTBI primers and Arm-PCR of CDR3 regions. TCRdb recomputed calls from the multiplex PCR reads with MiXCR, one row per CDR3 protein. The sample has hundreds of thousands of distinct CDR3 sequences; over 15% are singletons. CDR1 and CDR2 from the germline V gene are GTSNPN and SVGIG (reference sequence). This CDR3 is 14 amino acids long. V was cut by 0 bases and J by 7 bases, with 13 bases left in between. This sample also belongs to another study, concerning T cells in Graves' hyperthyroidism and ophthalmopathy.

The chain combines TRBV30 with TRBJ2-4, with D maybe TRBD1 (6 bases). This sample comprised peripheral blood mononuclear cells (PBMCs), obtained at new diagnosis, from a patient treated with antithyroid drugs. This TCR was sampled from a middle-aged man with Graves disease. CDR3 bases: TGTGCCTGGAGTGTACGTAACAGGGCCAACATTCAGTACTTC. Its translation is CAWSVRNRANIQYF.